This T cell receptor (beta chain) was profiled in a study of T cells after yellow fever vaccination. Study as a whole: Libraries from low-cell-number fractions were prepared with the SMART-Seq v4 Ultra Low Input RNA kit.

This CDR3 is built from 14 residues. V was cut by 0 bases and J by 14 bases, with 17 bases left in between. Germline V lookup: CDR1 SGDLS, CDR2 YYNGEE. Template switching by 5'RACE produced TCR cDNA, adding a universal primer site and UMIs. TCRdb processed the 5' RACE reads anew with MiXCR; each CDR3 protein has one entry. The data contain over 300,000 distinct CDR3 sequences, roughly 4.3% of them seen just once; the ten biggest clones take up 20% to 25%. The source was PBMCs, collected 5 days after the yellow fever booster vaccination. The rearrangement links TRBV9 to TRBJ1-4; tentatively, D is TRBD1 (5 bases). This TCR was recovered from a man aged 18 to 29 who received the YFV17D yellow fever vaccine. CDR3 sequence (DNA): TGTGCCAGCAGCGTAGATGGGGGTCTAGAAGGTCTGTTTTTT. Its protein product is CASSVDGGLEGLFF.